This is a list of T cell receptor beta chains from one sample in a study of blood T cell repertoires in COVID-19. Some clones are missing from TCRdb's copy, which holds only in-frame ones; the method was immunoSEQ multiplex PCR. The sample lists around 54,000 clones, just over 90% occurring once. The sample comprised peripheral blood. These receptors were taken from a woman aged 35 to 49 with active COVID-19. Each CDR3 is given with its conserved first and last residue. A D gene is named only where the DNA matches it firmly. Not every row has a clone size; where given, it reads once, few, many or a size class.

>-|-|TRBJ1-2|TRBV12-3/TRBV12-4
CASSSQGYYGYTF
TGTGCCAGCAGTTCCCAGGGCTACTATGGCTACACCTTC
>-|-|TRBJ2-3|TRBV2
CASSVAIYMHTQYF
TGTGCCAGCAGCGTCGCCATTTACATGCATACGCAGTATTTT
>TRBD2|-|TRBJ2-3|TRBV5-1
CASRTSGTDTQYF
TGCGCCAGCAGAACTAGCGGCACAGATACGCAGTATTTT
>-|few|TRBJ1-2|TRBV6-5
CASSYLDSSNYGYTF
TGTGCCAGCAGTTACCTGGACAGTAGTAACTATGGCTACACCTTC
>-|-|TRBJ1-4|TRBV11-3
CASSPQGHSNEKLFF
TGTGCCAGCAGCCCCCAGGGACATTCTAATGAAAAACTGTTTTTT
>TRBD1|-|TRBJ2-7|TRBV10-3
CARHRQGVAEQYF
TGTGCCCGCCATCGCCAGGGGGTCGCCGAGCAGTACTTC
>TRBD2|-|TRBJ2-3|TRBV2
CASLLAGGRFSTDTQYF
TGTGCCAGCCTACTAGCGGGGGGCCGGTTTAGCACAGATACGCAGTATTTT
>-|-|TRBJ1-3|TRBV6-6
CASSYGRSGNTIYF
TGTGCCAGCAGTTACGGGAGGTCTGGAAACACCATATATTTT
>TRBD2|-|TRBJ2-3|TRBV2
CASSVKRGTDTQYF
TGTGCCAGCAGTGTGAAGCGGGGGACAGATACGCAGTATTTT
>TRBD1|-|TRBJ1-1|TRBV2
CASSGDRGWGTEAFF
TGTGCCAGCAGTGGAGACAGGGGATGGGGTACTGAAGCTTTCTTT
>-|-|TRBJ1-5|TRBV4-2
CASSQEPRGGGSNQPQHF
TGTGCCAGCAGCCAAGAGCCGCGGGGCGGCGGGAGCAATCAGCCCCAGCATTTT
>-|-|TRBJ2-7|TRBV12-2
CASRLGQGGYEQYF
TGTGCAAGTCGCTTAGGACAGGGAGGCTACGAGCAGTACTTC
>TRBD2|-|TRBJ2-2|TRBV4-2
CASSLMGLAGDLNTGELFF
TGTGCCAGCAGCCTAATGGGACTAGCGGGGGATCTGAACACCGGGGAGCTGTTTTTT
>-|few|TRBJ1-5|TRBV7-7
CASSLGGGNQPQHF
TGTGCTAGCAGCTTAGGGGGGGGCAATCAGCCCCAGCATTTT
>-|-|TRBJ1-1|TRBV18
CASSPRDTAEAFF
TGTGCCAGCTCACCTAGGGACACCGCTGAAGCTTTCTTT
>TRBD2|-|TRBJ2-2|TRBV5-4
CASSPGGADTGELFF
TGTGCCAGCAGCCCCGGGGGGGCGGACACCGGGGAGCTGTTTTTT
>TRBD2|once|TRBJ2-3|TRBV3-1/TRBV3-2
CASSQDRSPLAGGLWADTQYF
TGTGCCAGCAGCCAAGATCGGTCGCCACTAGCGGGGGGGCTTTGGGCAGATACGCAGTATTTT
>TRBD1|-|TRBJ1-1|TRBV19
CASQPVDRSSNTEAFF
TGTGCCAGCCAACCTGTGGACAGGAGCTCGAACACTGAAGCTTTCTTT
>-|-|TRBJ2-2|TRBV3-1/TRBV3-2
CASSPSSVGELFF
TGTGCCAGCAGCCCCTCGAGTGTCGGGGAGCTGTTTTTT
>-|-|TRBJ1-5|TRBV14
CASSQGGGNQPQHF
TGTGCCAGCAGCCAAGGGGGAGGCAATCAGCCCCAGCATTTT
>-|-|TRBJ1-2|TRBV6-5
CASNAGLANYGYTF
TGTGCCAGCAACGCAGGTTTAGCTAACTATGGCTACACCTTC
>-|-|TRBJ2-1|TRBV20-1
CSASSLAHYNEQFF
TGCAGTGCTAGTTCCCTAGCGCACTACAATGAGCAGTTCTTC
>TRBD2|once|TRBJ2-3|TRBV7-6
CASSPGGASADTQYF
TGTGCCAGCAGCCCCGGGGGGGCTTCCGCAGATACGCAGTATTTT
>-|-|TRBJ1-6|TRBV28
CASSWGRISPLHF
TGTGCCAGCAGTTGGGGGAGGATTTCACCCCTCCACTTT
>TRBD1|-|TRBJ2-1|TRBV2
CASSKRGQGFGEQFF
TGTGCCAGCAGTAAAAGGGGACAGGGCTTCGGTGAGCAGTTCTTC
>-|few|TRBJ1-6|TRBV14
CASSQVGGTNSPLHF
TGTGCCAGCAGCCAAGTCGGGGGTACGAATTCACCCCTCCACTTT
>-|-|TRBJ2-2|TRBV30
CAWSRGVDGELFF
TGTGCCTGGAGCCGGGGTGTGGACGGGGAGCTGTTTTTT
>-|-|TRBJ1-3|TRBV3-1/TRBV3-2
CASSQERVAGNTIYF
TGTGCCAGCAGCCAAGAGAGGGTGGCTGGAAACACCATATATTTT
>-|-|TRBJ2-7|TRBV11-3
CASSPPNRDNYEQYF
TGTGCCAGCAGCCCCCCCAACAGGGACAACTACGAGCAGTACTTC
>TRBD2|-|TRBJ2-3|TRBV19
CASKSGGGSTDTQYF
TGTGCCAGTAAATCTGGCGGGGGTAGCACAGATACGCAGTATTTT
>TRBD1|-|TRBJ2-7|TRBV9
CASSVDPGTGSNEQYF
TGTGCCAGCAGCGTAGACCCCGGGACAGGTTCCAACGAGCAGTACTTC
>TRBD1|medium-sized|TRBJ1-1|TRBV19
CATRDREMNTEAFF
TGTGCCACCCGAGACAGGGAAATGAACACTGAAGCTTTCTTT
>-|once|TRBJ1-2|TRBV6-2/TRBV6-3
CASSFGGTGGYTF
TGTGCCAGCAGTTTCGGGGGGACTGGTGGCTACACCTTC
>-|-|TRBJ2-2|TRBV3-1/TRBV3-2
CASSQGHGTGELFF
TGTGCCAGCAGCCAAGGTCACGGCACCGGGGAGCTGTTTTTT
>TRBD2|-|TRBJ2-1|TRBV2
CASSRGGGNEQFF
TGTGCCAGCAGTCGCGGGGGGGGCAATGAGCAGTTCTTC
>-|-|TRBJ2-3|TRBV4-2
CASSRTPRVGTDTQYF
TGTGCCAGCAGCCGGACACCCAGGGTCGGCACAGATACGCAGTATTTT
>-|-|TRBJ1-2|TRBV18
CASSPRQGPGYTF
TGTGCCAGCTCACCGCGTCAGGGCCCTGGCTACACCTTC
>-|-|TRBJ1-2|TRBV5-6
CASTLKDRANYGYTF
TGTGCCAGCACCCTTAAGGACAGAGCTAACTATGGCTACACCTTC
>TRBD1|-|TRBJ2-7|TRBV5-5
CASSFYHRLGQGEQDEQYF
TGTGCCAGCAGCTTTTATCACCGGCTTGGACAGGGAGAACAGGACGAGCAGTACTTC
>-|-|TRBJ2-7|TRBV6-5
CASGRQRSSYEQYF
TGTGCCAGCGGGCGACAGAGGAGCTCCTACGAGCAGTACTTC